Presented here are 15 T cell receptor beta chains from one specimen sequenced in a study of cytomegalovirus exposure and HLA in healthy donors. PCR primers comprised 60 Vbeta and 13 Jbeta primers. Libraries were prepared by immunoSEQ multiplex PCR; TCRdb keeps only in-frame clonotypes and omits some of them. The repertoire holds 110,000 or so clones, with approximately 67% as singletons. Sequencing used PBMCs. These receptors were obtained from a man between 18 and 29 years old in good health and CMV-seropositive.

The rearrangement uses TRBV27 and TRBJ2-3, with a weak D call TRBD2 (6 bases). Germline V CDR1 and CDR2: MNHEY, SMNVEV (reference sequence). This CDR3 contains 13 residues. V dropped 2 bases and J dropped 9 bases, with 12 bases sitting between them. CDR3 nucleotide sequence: TGTGCCAGCAGTTTAAGCAGGAGGGACACGCAGTATTTT. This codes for CASSLSRRDTQYF.

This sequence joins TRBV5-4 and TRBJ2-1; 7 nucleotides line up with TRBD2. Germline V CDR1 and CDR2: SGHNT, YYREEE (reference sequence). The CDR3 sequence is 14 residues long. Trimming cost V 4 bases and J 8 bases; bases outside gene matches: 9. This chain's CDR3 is CASSLPRGEDEQFF. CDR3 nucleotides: TGTGCCAGCAGCCTCCCTCGGGGGGAAGATGAGCAGTTCTTC.

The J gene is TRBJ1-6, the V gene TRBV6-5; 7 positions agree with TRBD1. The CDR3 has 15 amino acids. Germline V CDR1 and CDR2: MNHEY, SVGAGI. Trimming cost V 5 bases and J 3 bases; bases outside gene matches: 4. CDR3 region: CASSTGQLYNSPLHF. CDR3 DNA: TGTGCCAGCAGTACGGGACAGCTCTATAATTCACCCCTCCACTTT.

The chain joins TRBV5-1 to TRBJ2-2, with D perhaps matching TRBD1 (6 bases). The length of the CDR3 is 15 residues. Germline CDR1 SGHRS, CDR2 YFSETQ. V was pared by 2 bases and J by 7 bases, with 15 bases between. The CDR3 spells CASSFRGEGNGELFF. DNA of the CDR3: TGCGCCAGCAGCTTCAGGGGCGAAGGAAACGGGGAGCTGTTTTTT.

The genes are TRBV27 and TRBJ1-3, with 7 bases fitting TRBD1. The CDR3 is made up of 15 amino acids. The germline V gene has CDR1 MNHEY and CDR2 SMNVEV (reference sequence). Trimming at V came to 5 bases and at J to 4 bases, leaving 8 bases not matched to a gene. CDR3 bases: TGTGCCAGCAGTAGTACAGGGGCGGGAGGAAACACCATATATTTT. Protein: CASSSTGAGGNTIYF.

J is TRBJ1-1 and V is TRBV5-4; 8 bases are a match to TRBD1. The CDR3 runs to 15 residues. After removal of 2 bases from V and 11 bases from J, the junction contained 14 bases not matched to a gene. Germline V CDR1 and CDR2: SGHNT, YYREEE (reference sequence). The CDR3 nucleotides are TGTGCCAGCAGCTTACGTATGACAGGGGAGGGTCTGGCTTTCTTT. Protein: CASSLRMTGEGLAFF.

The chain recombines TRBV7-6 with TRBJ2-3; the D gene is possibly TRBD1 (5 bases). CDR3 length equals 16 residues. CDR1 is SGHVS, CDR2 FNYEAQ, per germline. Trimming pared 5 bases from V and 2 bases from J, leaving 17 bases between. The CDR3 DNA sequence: TGTGCCAGCAGCCCCCCCCCACCAGGGATCACAGATACGCAGTATTTT. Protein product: CASSPPPPGITDTQYF.

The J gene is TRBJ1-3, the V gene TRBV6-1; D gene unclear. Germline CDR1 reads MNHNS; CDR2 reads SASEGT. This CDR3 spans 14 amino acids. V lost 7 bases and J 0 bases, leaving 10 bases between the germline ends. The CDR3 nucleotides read TGTGCCAGCACTAACCGCGGCTCTGGAAACACCATATATTTT. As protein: CASTNRGSGNTIYF.

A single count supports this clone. CDR3 residues: CASTGGRNTEAFF. The CDR3 nucleotides read TGCGCCAGCACTGGGGGCAGGAACACTGAAGCTTTCTTT. The gene calls are TRBV5-1 and TRBJ1-1; perhaps TRBD1 as D (6 bases). The CDR3 extends over 13 amino acids. Deletions cut 6 bases from V and 1 base from J, with 10 bases between. CDR1 and CDR2 from the germline V gene are SGHRS and YFSETQ.

The CDR3 DNA follows: TGTGCCAGCAGCTTAGCCGGTCAGCCCCAGCATTTT. Amino acids: CASSLAGQPQHF. The chain combines TRBV7-6 with TRBJ1-5; the D is unclear. The CDR3 spans 12 residues. V was clipped by 0 bases and J by 6 bases, with 3 bases between them. CDR1 and CDR2 from the germline V gene are SGHVS and FNYEAQ.

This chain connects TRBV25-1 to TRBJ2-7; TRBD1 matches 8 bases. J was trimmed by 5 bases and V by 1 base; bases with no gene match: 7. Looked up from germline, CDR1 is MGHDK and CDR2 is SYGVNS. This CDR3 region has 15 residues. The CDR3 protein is CASSESDRGRDEQYF. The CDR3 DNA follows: TGTGCCAGCAGTGAATCAGACAGGGGACGGGACGAGCAGTACTTC.

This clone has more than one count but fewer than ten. The CDR3 sequence: CASNRENDYGYTF. CDR3 DNA: TGTGCCAGCAATCGGGAAAACGACTATGGCTACACCTTC. The chain couples TRBV2 to TRBJ1-2; no definite D call. This CDR3 is 13 amino acids long. Trimming took off 7 bases at V and 3 bases at J, with 12 bases between the two ends. Germline V gives CDR1 SNHLY, CDR2 FYNNEI.

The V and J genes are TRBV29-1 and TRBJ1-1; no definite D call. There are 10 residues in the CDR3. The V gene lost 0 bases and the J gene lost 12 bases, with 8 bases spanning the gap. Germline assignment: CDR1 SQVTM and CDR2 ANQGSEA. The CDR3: CSVEEGSPFF. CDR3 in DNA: TGCAGCGTTGAAGAGGGGAGCCCTTTCTTT.

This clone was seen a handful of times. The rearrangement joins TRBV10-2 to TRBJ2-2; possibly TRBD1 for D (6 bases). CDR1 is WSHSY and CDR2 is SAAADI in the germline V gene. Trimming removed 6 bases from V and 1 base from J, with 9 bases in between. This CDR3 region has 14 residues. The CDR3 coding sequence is TGCGCCAGCAGGGGCAGGGGGAACACCGGGGAGCTGTTTTTT. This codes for CASRGRGNTGELFF.

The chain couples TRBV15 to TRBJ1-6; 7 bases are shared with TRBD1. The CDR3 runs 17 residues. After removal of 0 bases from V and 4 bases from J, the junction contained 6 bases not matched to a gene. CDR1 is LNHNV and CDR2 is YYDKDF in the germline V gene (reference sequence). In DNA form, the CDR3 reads TGTGCCACCAGCAGAGAAGGGGGACAGAGATATAATTCACCCCTCCACTTT. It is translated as CATSREGGQRYNSPLHF.